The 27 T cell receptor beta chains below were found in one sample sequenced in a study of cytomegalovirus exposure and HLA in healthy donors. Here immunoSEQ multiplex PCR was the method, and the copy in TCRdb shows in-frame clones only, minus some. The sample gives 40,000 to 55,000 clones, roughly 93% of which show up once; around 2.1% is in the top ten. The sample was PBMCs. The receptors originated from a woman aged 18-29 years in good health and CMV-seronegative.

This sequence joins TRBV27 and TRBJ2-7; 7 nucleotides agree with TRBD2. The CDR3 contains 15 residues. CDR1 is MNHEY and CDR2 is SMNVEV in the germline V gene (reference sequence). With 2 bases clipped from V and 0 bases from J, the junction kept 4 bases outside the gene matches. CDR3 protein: CASSLAGVFSYEQYF. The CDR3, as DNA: TGTGCCAGCAGTTTAGCGGGGGTGTTCTCCTACGAGCAGTACTTC.

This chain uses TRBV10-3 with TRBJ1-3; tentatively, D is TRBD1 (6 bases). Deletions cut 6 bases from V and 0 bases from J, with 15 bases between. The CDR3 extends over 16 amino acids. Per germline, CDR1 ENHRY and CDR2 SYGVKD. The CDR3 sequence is CAISDPGQNSGNTIYF. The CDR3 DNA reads TGTGCCATCAGCGATCCGGGACAAAACTCTGGAAACACCATATATTTT.

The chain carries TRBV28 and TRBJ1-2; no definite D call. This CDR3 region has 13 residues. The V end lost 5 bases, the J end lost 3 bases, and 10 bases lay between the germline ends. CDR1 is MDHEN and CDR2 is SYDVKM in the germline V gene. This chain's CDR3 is CASSPPSDYGYTF. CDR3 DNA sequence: TGTGCCAGCAGTCCCCCCAGTGACTATGGCTACACCTTC.

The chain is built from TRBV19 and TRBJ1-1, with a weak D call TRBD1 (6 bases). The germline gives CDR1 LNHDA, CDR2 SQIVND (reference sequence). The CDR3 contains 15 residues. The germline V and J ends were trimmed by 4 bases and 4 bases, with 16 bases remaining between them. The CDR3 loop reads CASSTPQGSVTEAFF. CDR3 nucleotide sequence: TGTGCCAGTAGTACCCCCCAGGGGTCAGTCACTGAAGCTTTCTTT.

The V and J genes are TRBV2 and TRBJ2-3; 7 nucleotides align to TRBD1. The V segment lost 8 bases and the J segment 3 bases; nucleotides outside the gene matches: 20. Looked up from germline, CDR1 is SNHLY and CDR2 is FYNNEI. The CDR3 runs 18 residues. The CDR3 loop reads CASSSQGVGLRLTDTQYF. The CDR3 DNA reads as TGTGCCAGCTCTTCCCAGGGGGTCGGACTGCGATTAACAGATACGCAGTATTTT.

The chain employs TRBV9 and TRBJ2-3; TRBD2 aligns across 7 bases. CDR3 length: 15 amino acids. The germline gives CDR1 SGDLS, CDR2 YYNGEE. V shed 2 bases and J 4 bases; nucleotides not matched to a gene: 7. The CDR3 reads CASSVEGTKADTQYF. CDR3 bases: TGTGCCAGCAGCGTCGAGGGGACTAAGGCAGATACGCAGTATTTT.

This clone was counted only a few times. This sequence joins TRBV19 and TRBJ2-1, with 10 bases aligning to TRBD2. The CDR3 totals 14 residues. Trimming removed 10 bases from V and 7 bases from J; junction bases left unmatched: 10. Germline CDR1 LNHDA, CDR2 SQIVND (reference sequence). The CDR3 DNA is TGTGCCACCGCGTCTAGCGGGGGTATAAATGAGCAGTTCTTC. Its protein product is CATASSGGINEQFF.

For the CDR3, the DNA is TGCGCCAGCAGGGCGACAGGGCGGACGGAAAAACTGTTTTTT. It yields the protein CASRATGRTEKLFF. The chain is built from TRBV4-1 and TRBJ1-4; TRBD1 matches 7 bases. The CDR3 length is 14 residues. V shed 6 bases, J shed 8 bases, and the junction held 9 bases outside the gene matches. In germline, CDR1 is MGHRA, CDR2 YSYEKL.

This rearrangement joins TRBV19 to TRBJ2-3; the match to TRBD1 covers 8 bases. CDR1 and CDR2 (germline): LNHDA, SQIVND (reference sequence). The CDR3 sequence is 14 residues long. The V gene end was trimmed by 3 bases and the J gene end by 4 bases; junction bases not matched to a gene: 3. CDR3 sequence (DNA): TGTGCCAGTAGTATCGGACAGGGCGCAGATACGCAGTATTTT. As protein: CASSIGQGADTQYF.

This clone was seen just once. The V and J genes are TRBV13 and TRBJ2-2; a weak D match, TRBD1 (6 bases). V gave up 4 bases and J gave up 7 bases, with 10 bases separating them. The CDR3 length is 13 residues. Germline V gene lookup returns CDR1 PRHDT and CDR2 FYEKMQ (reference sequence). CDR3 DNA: TGTGCCAGCAGCTCCCAGGGGTTCGGGGAGCTGTTTTTT. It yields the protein CASSSQGFGELFF.

For the CDR3, the DNA is TGTGCCATCACCCCAACAGGGGGGCGTGAAATGAACACTGAAGCTTTCTTT. This codes for CAITPTGGREMNTEAFF. V usage is TRBV10-3 and J usage is TRBJ1-1, with 8 bases aligning to TRBD1. Germline V gives CDR1 ENHRY, CDR2 SYGVKD. The CDR3 has 17 residues. V was pared by 7 bases and J by 0 bases, with 13 bases of the junction left unmatched.

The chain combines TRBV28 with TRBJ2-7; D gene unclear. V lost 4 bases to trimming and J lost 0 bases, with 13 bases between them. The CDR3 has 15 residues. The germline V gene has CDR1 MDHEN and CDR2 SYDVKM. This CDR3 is CASSSLAAASYEQYF. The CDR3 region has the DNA TGTGCCAGCAGTTCCCTGGCGGCCGCCTCCTACGAGCAGTACTTC. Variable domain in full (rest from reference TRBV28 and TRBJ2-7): DVKVTQSSRYLVKRTGEKVFLECVQDMDHENMFWYRQDPGLGLRLIYFSYDVKMKEKGDIPEGYSVSREKKERFSLILESASTNQTSMYLCASSSLAAASYEQYFGPGTRLTVT.

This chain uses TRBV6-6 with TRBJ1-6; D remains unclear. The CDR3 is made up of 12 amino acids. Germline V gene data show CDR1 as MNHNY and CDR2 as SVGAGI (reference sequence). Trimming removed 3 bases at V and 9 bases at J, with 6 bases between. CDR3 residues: CASSYYGSPLHF. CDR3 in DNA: TGTGCCAGCAGTTATTACGGTTCACCCCTCCACTTT.

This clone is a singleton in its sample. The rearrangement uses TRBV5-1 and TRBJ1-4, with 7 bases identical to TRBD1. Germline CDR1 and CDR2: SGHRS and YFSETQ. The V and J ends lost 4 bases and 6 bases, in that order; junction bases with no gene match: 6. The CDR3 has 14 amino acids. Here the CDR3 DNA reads TGCGCCAGCAGCATAGGACAGGCTGATGAAAAACTGTTTTTT. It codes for CASSIGQADEKLFF.

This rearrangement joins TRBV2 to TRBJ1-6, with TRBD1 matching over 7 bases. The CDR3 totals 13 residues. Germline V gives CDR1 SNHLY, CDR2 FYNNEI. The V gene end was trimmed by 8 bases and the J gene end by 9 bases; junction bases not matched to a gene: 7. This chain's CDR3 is CASVGQGVSPLHF. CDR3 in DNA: TGTGCCAGCGTGGGGCAGGGGGTTTCACCCCTCCACTTT. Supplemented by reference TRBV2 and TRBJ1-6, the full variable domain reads EPEVTQTPSHQVTQMGQEVILRCVPISNHLYFYWYRQILGQKVEFLVSFYNNEISEKSEIFDDQFSVERPDGSNFTLKIRSTKLEDSAMYFCASVGQGVSPLHFGNGTRLTVT.

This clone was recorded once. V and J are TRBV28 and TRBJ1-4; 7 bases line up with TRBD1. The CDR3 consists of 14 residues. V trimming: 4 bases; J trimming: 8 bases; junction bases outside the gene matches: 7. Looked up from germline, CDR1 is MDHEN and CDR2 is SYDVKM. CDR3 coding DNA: TGTGCCAGCAGTTCCCTGACAGGGAGGGAAAAACTGTTTTTT. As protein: CASSSLTGREKLFF.

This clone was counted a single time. The CDR3, as DNA: TGTGCCAGCAGTACCCCAGGGAATGAAAAACTGTTTTTT. Its protein product is CASSTPGNEKLFF. The rearrangement joins TRBV6-5 to TRBJ1-4, with a weak D call TRBD1 (5 bases). The CDR3 totals 13 residues. V was trimmed by 5 bases and J by 5 bases, leaving 9 bases between them. Per germline, CDR1 MNHEY and CDR2 SVGAGI.

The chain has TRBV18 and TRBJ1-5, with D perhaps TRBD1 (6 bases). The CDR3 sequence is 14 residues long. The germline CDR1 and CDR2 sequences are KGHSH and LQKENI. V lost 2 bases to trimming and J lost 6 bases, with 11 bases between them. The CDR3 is CASSPEQGIQPQHF. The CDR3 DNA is TGTGCCAGCTCACCAGAACAGGGAATTCAGCCCCAGCATTTT.

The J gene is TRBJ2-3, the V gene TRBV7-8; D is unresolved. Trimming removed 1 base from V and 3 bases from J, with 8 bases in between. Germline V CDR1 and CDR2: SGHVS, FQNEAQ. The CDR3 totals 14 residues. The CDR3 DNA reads TGTGCCAGCAGCTTAGTGTACGGGACAGATACGCAGTATTTT. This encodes CASSLVYGTDTQYF.

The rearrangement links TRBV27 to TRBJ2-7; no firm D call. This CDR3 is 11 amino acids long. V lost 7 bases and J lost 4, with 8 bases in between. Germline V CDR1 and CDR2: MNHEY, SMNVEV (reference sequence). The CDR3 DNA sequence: TGTGCCAGCAAGAAGGAGTACGAGCAGTACTTC. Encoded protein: CASKKEYEQYF.

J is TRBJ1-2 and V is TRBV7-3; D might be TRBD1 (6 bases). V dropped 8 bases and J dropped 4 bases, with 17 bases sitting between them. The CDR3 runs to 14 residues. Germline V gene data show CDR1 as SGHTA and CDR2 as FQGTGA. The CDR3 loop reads CASSPQDSLYGYTF. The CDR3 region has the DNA TGTGCCAGCTCCCCCCAGGACAGCCTCTATGGCTACACCTTC.

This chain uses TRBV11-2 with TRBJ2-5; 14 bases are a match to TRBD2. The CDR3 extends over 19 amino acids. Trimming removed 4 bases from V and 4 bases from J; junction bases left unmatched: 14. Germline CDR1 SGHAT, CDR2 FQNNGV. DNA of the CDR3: TGTGCCAGCAGCTCTGGCGGGACTAGCGGGAGTTCGGGGGGAGAGACCCAGTACTTC. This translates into CASSSGGTSGSSGGETQYF.

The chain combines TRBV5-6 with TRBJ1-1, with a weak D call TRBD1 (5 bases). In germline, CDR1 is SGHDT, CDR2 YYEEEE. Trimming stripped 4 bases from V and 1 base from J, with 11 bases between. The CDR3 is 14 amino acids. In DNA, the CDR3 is TGTGCCAGCAGCCGGGGGGTTTCGAACACTGAAGCTTTCTTT. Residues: CASSRGVSNTEAFF.

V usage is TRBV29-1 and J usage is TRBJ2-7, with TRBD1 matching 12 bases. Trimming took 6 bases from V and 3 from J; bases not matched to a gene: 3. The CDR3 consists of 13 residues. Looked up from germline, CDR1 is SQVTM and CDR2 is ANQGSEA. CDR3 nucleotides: TGCAGCGTGGGACAGGGGGCACGCTACGAGCAGTACTTC. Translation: CSVGQGARYEQYF.

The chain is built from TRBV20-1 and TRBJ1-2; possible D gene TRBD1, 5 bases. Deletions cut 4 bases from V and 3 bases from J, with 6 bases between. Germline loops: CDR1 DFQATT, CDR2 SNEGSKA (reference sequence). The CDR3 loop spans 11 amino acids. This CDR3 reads CSATGDYGYTF. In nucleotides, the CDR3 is TGCAGTGCTACGGGGGACTATGGCTACACCTTC.

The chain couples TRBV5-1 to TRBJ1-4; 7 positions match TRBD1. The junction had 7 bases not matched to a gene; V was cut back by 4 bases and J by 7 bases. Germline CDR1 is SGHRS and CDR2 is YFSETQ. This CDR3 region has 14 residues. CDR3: CASSTQGSVEKLFF. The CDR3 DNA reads TGCGCCAGCAGCACACAGGGGTCTGTTGAAAAACTGTTTTTT.

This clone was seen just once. CDR3 in amino acids: CASSVAQGYEQYF. In DNA form, the CDR3 reads TGTGCCAGCAGTGTCGCACAGGGGTACGAGCAGTACTTC. V and J are TRBV6-4 and TRBJ2-7, with 7 bases identical to TRBD1. The CDR3 loop spans 13 amino acids. Trimming at V came to 4 bases and at J to 4 bases, leaving 4 bases not matched to a gene. The germline CDR1 and CDR2 sequences are MRHNA and SNTAGT.